The 8 T cell receptor beta chains given below trace back to one sample, sequenced in a study of blood T cell repertoires in COVID-19 (TCRdb year 2020). The receptor library was made with the immunoSEQ multiplex PCR assay. TCRdb's version of the immuneACCESS table is confined to in-frame rearrangements and falls short of the full clone set. An unresolved V gene accounts for under half of the shortfall where checked; the remainder is of unknown origin. The sample profile shows about 110,000 clones; approximately 90% of them were found once. Of the sample, about 1.1% is held by the ten largest clones. The sequenced sample consisted of peripheral blood. All receptors derive from a human donor in a cohort sampled during active COVID-19.

The gene calls are TRBV3-1 (or the pseudogene TRBV3-2) and TRBJ1-6; 8 bases line up with TRBD1. Per germline, CDR1 LGHDT and CDR2 YNNKEL (reference sequence). The CDR3 extends over 20 amino acids. Unmatched junction bases numbered 17, after V lost 2 bases and J lost 5 bases. The CDR3 DNA reads TGTGCCAGCAGCCAACCTTACTCCATCCAGACAGGGGAGAATAATTCACCCCTCCACTTT. This gives the protein CASSQPYSIQTGENNSPLHF.

In this sample, this clone turned up once. The CDR3, as DNA: TGTGCCAGCAGCCCGAGCGGGAGGGCCTTAAATACGCAGTATTTT. Its protein is CASSPSGRALNTQYF. This chain uses TRBV7-2 with TRBJ2-3; the match to TRBD2 covers 10 bases. Per germline, CDR1 SGHTA and CDR2 FQGNSA. CDR3 length equals 15 residues. V was clipped by 5 bases and J by 7 bases; unmatched bases: 9.

The chain employs TRBV6-2 or TRBV6-3 and TRBJ2-7; D might be TRBD2 (5 bases). CDR1 is MNHEY, CDR2 SVGEGT, per germline. The ends were cut back, 6 bases at V and 2 bases at J, with 14 bases in the middle. CDR3 length equals 14 residues. Written as DNA, the CDR3 is TGTGCCAGCAGGCCTCACGGACTCGCCTACGAGCAGTACTTC. It is translated as CASRPHGLAYEQYF.

The rearrangement uses TRBV24-1 and TRBJ1-2, with unresolved D. The CDR3 is 14 residues long. Germline-derived CDR1 and CDR2 are KGHDR and SFDVKD. Trimming pared 0 bases from V and 4 bases from J, leaving 8 bases between. The CDR3 DNA reads as TGTGCCACCAGTGATTTGGCGGGTCGCTATGGCTACACCTTC. Protein: CATSDLAGRYGYTF.

V is TRBV18 and J is TRBJ1-5; D might be TRBD1 (5 bases). Germline assignment: CDR1 KGHSH and CDR2 LQKENI. Trimming took 4 bases from V and 6 from J, leaving 10 bases between them. The CDR3 has 13 amino acids. The chain's CDR3 is CASSRDRSQPQHF. CDR3 nucleotide sequence: TGTGCCAGCTCACGCGACAGAAGTCAGCCCCAGCATTTT.

V usage is TRBV5-4 and J usage is TRBJ2-5; 8 bases line up with TRBD1. Unmatched junction bases numbered 6, after V lost 3 bases and J lost 2 bases. Germline CDR1 is SGHNT and CDR2 is YYREEE (reference sequence). CDR3 length equals 15 residues. CDR3 bases: TGTGCCAGCAGCTCCACTGGACAGGGTCAAGAGACCCAGTACTTC. Translated, it gives CASSSTGQGQETQYF.

For the CDR3, the DNA is TGCGCCAGCAGCTTGGGGACAGGGAAGCCAAGAGATAAGTACTTC. Amino acids: CASSLGTGKPRDKYF. The chain joins TRBV5-1 to TRBJ2-5; 8 bases fit TRBD1. Germline V lookup: CDR1 SGHRS, CDR2 YFSETQ. V trimming: 0 bases; J trimming: 12 bases; junction bases outside the gene matches: 13. The CDR3 runs 15 residues.

J is TRBJ1-5 and V is TRBV19; D unresolved. The CDR3 is made up of 15 amino acids. The V and J ends lost 9 bases and 4 bases respectively, with 19 bases between them. The V gene's germline CDR1 is LNHDA and CDR2 SQIVND (reference sequence). As DNA, the CDR3 is TGTGCCAGCCGCCCCGAGGCAGAACCTAATCAGCCCCAGCATTTT. It translates to CASRPEAEPNQPQHF.